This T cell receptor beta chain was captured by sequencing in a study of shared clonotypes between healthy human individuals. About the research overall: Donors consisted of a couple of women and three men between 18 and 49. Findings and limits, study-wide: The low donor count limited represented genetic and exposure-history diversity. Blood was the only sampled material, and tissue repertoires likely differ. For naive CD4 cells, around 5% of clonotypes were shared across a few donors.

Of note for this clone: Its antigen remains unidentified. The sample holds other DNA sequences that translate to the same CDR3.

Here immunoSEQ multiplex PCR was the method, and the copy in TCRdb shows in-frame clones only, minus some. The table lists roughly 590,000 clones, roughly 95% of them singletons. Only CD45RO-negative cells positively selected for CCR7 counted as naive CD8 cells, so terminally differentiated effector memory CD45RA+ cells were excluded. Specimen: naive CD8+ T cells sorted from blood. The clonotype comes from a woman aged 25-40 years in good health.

CDR3 coding DNA: TGCGCCAGCAGCCAAGAAAGGCTAGCGGGAAACGAGCAGTACTTC. It yields the protein CASSQERLAGNEQYF. The V and J genes are TRBV4-1 and TRBJ2-7; the match to TRBD2 covers 9 bases. The CDR3 spans 15 residues. Per germline, CDR1 MGHRA and CDR2 YSYEKL. Germline trimming cut 0 bases from V and 5 bases from J; bases unmatched to any gene: 5.